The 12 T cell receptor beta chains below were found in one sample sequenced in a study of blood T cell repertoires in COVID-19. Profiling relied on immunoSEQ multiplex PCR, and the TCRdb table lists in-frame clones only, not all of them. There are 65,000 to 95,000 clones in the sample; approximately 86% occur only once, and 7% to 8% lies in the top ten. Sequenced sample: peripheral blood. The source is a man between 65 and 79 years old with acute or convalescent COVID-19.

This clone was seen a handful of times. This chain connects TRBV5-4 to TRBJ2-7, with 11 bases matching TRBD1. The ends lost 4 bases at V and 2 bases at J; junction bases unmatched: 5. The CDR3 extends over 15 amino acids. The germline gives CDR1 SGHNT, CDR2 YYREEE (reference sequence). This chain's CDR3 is CASSKGQGDTYEQYF. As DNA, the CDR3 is TGTGCCAGCAGCAAGGGACAGGGGGACACCTACGAGCAGTACTTC.

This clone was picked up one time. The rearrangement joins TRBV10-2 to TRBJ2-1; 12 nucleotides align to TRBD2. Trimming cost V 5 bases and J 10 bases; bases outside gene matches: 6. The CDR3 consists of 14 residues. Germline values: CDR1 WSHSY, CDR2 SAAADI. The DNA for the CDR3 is TGCGCCAGCAGTAGACTAGCGGGGGCAGGGGAGCAGTTCTTC. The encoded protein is CASSRLAGAGEQFF.

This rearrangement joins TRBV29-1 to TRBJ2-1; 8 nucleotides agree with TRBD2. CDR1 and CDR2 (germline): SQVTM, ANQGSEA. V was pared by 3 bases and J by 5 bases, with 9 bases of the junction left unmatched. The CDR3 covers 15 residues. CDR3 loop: CSVDLAGGGNNEQFF. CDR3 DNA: TGCAGCGTTGATTTGGCGGGAGGAGGGAACAATGAGCAGTTCTTC.

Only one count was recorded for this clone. CDR3 nucleotides: TGCGCCAGCAGAATTGATTCCAGGGGGCTTCCTAATGAAAAACTGTTTTTT. This encodes CASRIDSRGLPNEKLFF. The chain joins TRBV5-1 to TRBJ1-4; the match to TRBD1 covers 8 bases. The CDR3 has 17 amino acids. V shed 5 bases and J 3 bases; nucleotides not matched to a gene: 12. The germline gives CDR1 SGHRS, CDR2 YFSETQ.

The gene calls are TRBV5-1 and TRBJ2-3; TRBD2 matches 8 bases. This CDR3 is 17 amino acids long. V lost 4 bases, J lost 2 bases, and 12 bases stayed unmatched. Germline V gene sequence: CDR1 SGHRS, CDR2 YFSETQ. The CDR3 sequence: CASSELWAGGFTDTQYF. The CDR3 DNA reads TGCGCCAGCAGCGAACTTTGGGCGGGAGGTTTCACAGATACGCAGTATTTT.

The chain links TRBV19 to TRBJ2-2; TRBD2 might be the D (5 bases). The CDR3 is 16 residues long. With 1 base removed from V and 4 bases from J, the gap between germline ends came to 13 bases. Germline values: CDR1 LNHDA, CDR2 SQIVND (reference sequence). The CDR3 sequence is CASSIGVLAPTGELFF. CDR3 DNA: TGTGCCAGTAGTATAGGAGTATTAGCGCCCACCGGGGAGCTGTTTTTT. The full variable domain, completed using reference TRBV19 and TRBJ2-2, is DGGITQSPKYLFRKEGQNVTLSCEQNLNHDAMYWYRQDPGQGLRLIYYSQIVNDFQKGDIAEGYSVSREKKESFPLTVTSAQKNPTAFYLCASSIGVLAPTGELFFGEGSRLTVL.

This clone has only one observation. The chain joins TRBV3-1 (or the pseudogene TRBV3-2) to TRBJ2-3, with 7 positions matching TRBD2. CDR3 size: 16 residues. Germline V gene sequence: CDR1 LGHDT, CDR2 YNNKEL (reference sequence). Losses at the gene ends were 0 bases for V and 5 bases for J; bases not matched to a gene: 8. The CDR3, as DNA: TGTGCCAGCAGCCAAGATCGGCGACTAGCTGAAGATACGCAGTATTTT. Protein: CASSQDRRLAEDTQYF.

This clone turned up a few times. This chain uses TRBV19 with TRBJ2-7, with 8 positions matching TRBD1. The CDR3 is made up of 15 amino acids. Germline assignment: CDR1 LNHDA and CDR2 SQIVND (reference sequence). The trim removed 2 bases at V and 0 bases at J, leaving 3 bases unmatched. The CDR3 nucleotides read TGTGCCAGTAGTATATCAGGGGGCCTCTCCTACGAGCAGTACTTC. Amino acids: CASSISGGLSYEQYF.

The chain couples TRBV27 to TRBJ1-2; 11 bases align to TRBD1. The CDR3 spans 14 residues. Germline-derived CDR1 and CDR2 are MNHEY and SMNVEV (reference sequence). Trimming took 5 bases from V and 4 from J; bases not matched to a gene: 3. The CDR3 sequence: CASSKGQGGYGYTF. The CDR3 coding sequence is TGTGCCAGCAGTAAGGGACAGGGGGGCTATGGCTACACCTTC.

The CDR3 is CASSHSGGEASEAFF. CDR3 nucleotides: TGTGCCAGCAGTCATTCTGGGGGGGAGGCGAGTGAAGCTTTCTTT. The chain couples TRBV6-5 to TRBJ1-1; TRBD1 might be the D (5 bases). This CDR3 comprises 15 residues. V lost 5 bases to trimming and J lost 7 bases, with 20 bases between them. Per germline, CDR1 MNHEY and CDR2 SVGAGI.

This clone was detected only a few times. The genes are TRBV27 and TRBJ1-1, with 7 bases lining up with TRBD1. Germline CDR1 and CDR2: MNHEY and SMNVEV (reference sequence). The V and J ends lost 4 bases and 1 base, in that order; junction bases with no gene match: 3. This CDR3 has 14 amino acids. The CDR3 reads CASSWGTANTEAFF. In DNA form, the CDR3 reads TGTGCCAGCAGTTGGGGGACAGCGAACACTGAAGCTTTCTTT.

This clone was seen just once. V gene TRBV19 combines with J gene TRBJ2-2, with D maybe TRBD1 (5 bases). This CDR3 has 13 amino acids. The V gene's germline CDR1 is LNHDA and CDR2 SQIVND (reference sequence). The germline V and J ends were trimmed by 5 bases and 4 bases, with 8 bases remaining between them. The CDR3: CASSLQGTGELFF. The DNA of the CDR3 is TGTGCCAGTAGTCTTCAGGGCACCGGGGAGCTGTTTTTT.